Reported below is one T cell receptor beta chain. What it binds is not known. The sample belongs to a study of breast tumors, draining lymph nodes, adjacent tissues. Study outcomes and limitations: Most tumor T cells seemingly derive from lymph node, then expand in tumor. Tumor and nontumor repertoires were significantly more similar in luminal-like than in basal-like breast cancer. Data only fit, rather than demonstrated, lymph node origin of most tumor T cells. Tumors had less TCR diversity than lymph nodes, more than nontumor tissue.

Per germline, CDR1 SEHNR and CDR2 FQNEAQ (reference sequence). The CDR3 length is 13 residues. Between the trimmed V and J ends, which lost 6 bases and 0 bases, there was a span of 9 bases. A single record per CDR3 protein comes from TCRdb applying MiXCR to the multiplex PCR reads. The sample comprises about 89,000 distinct CDR3 sequences, approximately 29% of which are singletons, and over 8% rests with the top ten. Samples came from axillary lymph nodes draining the breast cancer. The rearrangement uses TRBV7-9 and TRBJ2-7; D gene unclear. This TCR came from a female donor with breast cancer. Some clones in this sample may be carry-over from other donors' samples. Sequencing used axillary lymph node tissue. Here the CDR3 DNA reads TGTGCCAGCAGTTTGCAGAGCTCCTACGAGCAGTACTTC. As protein: CASSLQSSYEQYF.